This TCR beta chain was identified during a study of beta chain features in type 1 diabetes. Expressed TCRB transcripts were sequenced, since all the RNA that had been isolated was reverse transcribed. Assay: immunoSEQ multiplex PCR; the TCRdb copy retains only in-frame clones and omits some. The sample records over 350,000 clones, about 15% being singletons. The V and J ends lost 4 bases and 5 bases, in that order; junction bases with no gene match: 18. The CDR3 totals 19 residues. The germline V gene encodes CDR1 MNHEY and CDR2 SMNVEV (reference sequence). This chain joins TRBV27 and TRBJ2-5, with TRBD2 matching 11 bases. This TCR came from a woman aged 18 to 35 in good health. Input material: naive CD4+ T cells from blood. In DNA, the CDR3 is TGTGCCAGCAGTTCCCCACTAGCGGGAGAGGGGGATGGTAGGGAGACCCAGTACTTC. As protein: CASSSPLAGEGDGRETQYF.